This T cell receptor beta chain was found in a study of blood T cell repertoires in COVID-19. Background on the study: Sites in the United States, Italy and Spain provided acute and convalescent COVID-19 samples.

Looked up from germline, CDR1 is DFQATT and CDR2 is SNEGSKA (reference sequence). This CDR3 region has 11 residues. The germline V and J ends were trimmed by 3 bases and 7 bases, with 8 bases remaining between them. TCRdb's copy holds only in-frame clones and misses some; the assay was immunoSEQ multiplex PCR. The sample lists approximately 94,000 clones, around 84% occurring once. Sequenced material: peripheral blood. The TCR sequence derives from a man in his 60s with acute or convalescent COVID-19. The chain is built from TRBV20-1 and TRBJ2-3; D is possibly TRBD2 (5 bases). CDR3 in amino acids: CSASRGNTQYF. DNA for the CDR3: TGCAGTGCTAGCAGAGGGAATACGCAGTATTTT.